This passage covers 30 T cell receptor beta chains from one sample sequenced in a study of blood T cell repertoires in COVID-19. Repertoires were generated with immunoSEQ multiplex PCR, while TCRdb's copy carries only in-frame clones and drops some. Here the sample spans about 150,000 clones, around 89% being singletons. The sequenced material came from peripheral blood. The receptors shown here come from a man between 45 and 60 years old who had recovered from COVID-19.

The chain has TRBV19 and TRBJ2-6; D ambiguous. CDR1 and CDR2 (germline): LNHDA, SQIVND (reference sequence). V was pared by 3 bases and J by 9 bases, with 15 bases between. This CDR3 is built from 15 residues. In DNA form, the CDR3 reads TGTGCCAGTAGTATCTCGAGCGTGGAATTCAACGTCCTGACTTTC. It translates to CASSISSVEFNVLTF.

This clone was seen once. The chain links TRBV9 to TRBJ2-5; D uncertain. V was cut by 2 bases and J by 4 bases, with 6 bases left in between. Germline values: CDR1 SGDLS, CDR2 YYNGEE. The CDR3 loop spans 12 amino acids. CDR3 DNA sequence: TGTGCCAGCAGCGTTAGCCCAGAGACCCAGTACTTC. This encodes CASSVSPETQYF. Drawing the rest from reference TRBV9 and TRBJ2-5, the complete variable domain is DSGVTQTPKHLITATGQRVTLRCSPRSGDLSVYWYQQSLDQGLQFLIQYYNGEERAKGNILERFSAQQFPDLHSELNLSSLELGDSALYFCASSVSPETQYFGPGTRLLVL.

This chain links TRBV6-2 or TRBV6-3 with TRBJ2-7; weak D call: TRBD1 (6 bases). Germline CDR1 is MNHEY and CDR2 is SVGEGT. The V and J ends lost 2 bases and 7 bases respectively, with 12 bases between them. The CDR3 has 13 residues. The CDR3 DNA reads as TGTGCCAGCAGTTACCGTATTACAGGGGAGCAGTACTTC. Protein: CASSYRITGEQYF.

The CDR3 protein is CASSSRLAGGYNEQFF. The CDR3 DNA reads TGTGCCAGCAGCTCTCGACTCGCGGGAGGCTACAATGAGCAGTTCTTC. V and J are TRBV5-6 and TRBJ2-1; 8 bases are shared with TRBD2. The germline gives CDR1 SGHDT, CDR2 YYEEEE. The V and J ends lost 3 bases and 3 bases, in that order; junction bases with no gene match: 8. This CDR3 has 16 amino acids.

CDR3 nucleotide sequence: TGCGCCAGCAGAGGCGGCGGGGGGAGGTACGAGCAGTACTTC. Encoded protein: CASRGGGGRYEQYF. This rearrangement joins TRBV5-1 to TRBJ2-7, with TRBD2 matching 8 bases. The junction had 8 bases not matched to a gene; V was cut back by 5 bases and J by 4 bases. CDR3 length: 14 residues. The germline V gene encodes CDR1 SGHRS and CDR2 YFSETQ.

This chain links TRBV3-1 (or the pseudogene TRBV3-2) with TRBJ1-4; the D is unclear. The CDR3 runs 16 residues. The V end was cut by 2 bases, the J end by 3 bases, with 13 bases between. The V gene's germline CDR1 is LGHDT and CDR2 YNNKEL (reference sequence). CDR3 in amino acids: CASSQPSRESNEKLFF. In DNA form, the CDR3 reads TGTGCCAGCAGCCAACCCTCCCGGGAGTCTAATGAAAAACTGTTTTTT.

The CDR3 spells CASLGDSNEKLFF. The CDR3 region has the DNA TGTGCCAGCCTCGGGGACAGCAATGAAAAACTGTTTTTT. The rearrangement links TRBV6-5 to TRBJ1-4; TRBD1 matches 7 bases. V lost 8 bases to trimming and J lost 5 bases; unmatched junction nucleotides: 5. Germline V CDR1 and CDR2: MNHEY, SVGAGI. The CDR3 runs to 13 residues.

A few counts support this clone. The chain links TRBV18 to TRBJ1-5; TRBD1 might be the D (6 bases). Germline V gene data show CDR1 as KGHSH and CDR2 as LQKENI. The ends were cut back, 5 bases at V and 4 bases at J, with 15 bases in the middle. The CDR3 loop spans 15 amino acids. The CDR3 reads CASSLTGKPNQPQHF. The CDR3 nucleotides are TGTGCCAGCTCATTAACAGGGAAACCAAATCAGCCCCAGCATTTT. The variable domain in full, with the rest retrieved from reference TRBV18 and TRBJ1-5, is NAGVMQNPRHLVRRRGQEARLRCSPMKGHSHVYWYRQLPEEGLKFMVYLQKENIIDESGMPKERFSAEFPKEGPSILRIQQVVRGDSAAYFCASSLTGKPNQPQHFGDGTRLSIL.

In this sample, this clone turned up a few times. The chain links TRBV30 to TRBJ2-7; D not resolved. The CDR3 runs to 11 residues. Trimming cost V 4 bases and J 0 bases, with 4 bases left between them. CDR1 is GTSNPN, CDR2 SVGIG, per germline (reference sequence). CDR3 sequence (DNA): TGTGCCTGGAAAGCCTCCTACGAGCAGTACTTC. Its protein is CAWKASYEQYF.

V usage is TRBV19 and J usage is TRBJ2-3; 7 bases fit TRBD2. Looked up from germline, CDR1 is LNHDA and CDR2 is SQIVND (reference sequence). J lost 1 base, V lost 6 bases, and 10 bases had no gene match. This CDR3 spans 16 amino acids. CDR3 sequence reads: CASSDRPSGGTDTQYF. In DNA, the CDR3 is TGTGCCAGTAGCGATCGGCCCAGCGGGGGCACAGATACGCAGTATTTT.

V gene TRBV7-9 combines with J gene TRBJ1-4, with no clear D. The germline V gene encodes CDR1 SEHNR and CDR2 FQNEAQ (reference sequence). CDR3 length: 12 amino acids. Trimming left V 4 bases short and J 17 bases short, with 17 bases between. The chain's CDR3 is CASSYREGPGFF. CDR3 nucleotide sequence: TGTGCCAGCAGCTACCGAGAAGGGCCGGGATTTTTT.

The chain couples TRBV27 to TRBJ1-2, with D possibly being TRBD1 (5 bases). The CDR3 length is 14 residues. V lost 3 bases and J lost 3, with 11 bases in between. CDR1 and CDR2 (germline): MNHEY, SMNVEV (reference sequence). This CDR3 is CASSFGGGDYGYTF. CDR3 DNA: TGTGCCAGCAGTTTTGGTGGGGGGGACTATGGCTACACCTTC.

The rearrangement joins TRBV19 to TRBJ2-1; 7 bases line up with TRBD2. With 7 bases clipped from V and 2 bases from J, the junction kept 8 bases outside the gene matches. The germline CDR1 and CDR2 sequences are LNHDA and SQIVND (reference sequence). The CDR3 extends over 15 amino acids. In DNA form, the CDR3 reads TGTGCCAGTATCCGCTCTAGCGGAGCCTACAATGAGCAGTTCTTC. Protein sequence: CASIRSSGAYNEQFF. Based on the CDR3 plus reference TRBV19 and TRBJ2-1, the full variable domain is DGGITQSPKYLFRKEGQNVTLSCEQNLNHDAMYWYRQDPGQGLRLIYYSQIVNDFQKGDIAEGYSVSREKKESFPLTVTSAQKNPTAFYLCASIRSSGAYNEQFFGPGTRLTVL.

J is TRBJ2-5 and V is TRBV5-1; 8 nucleotides align to TRBD1. This CDR3 comprises 19 residues. The germline V gene encodes CDR1 SGHRS and CDR2 YFSETQ. Trimming removed 2 bases from V and 0 bases from J; junction bases left unmatched: 15. Here the CDR3 DNA reads TGCGCCAGCAGCTTAGCACCCAGGGGGCGAGGACAACACCAAGAGACCCAGTACTTC. Its translation: CASSLAPRGRGQHQETQYF.

This chain uses TRBV6-5 with TRBJ1-1; TRBD1 aligns across 7 bases. The junction had 6 bases not matched to a gene; V was cut back by 6 bases and J by 8 bases. Germline loops: CDR1 MNHEY, CDR2 SVGAGI. This CDR3 has 12 amino acids. The CDR3 DNA reads TGTGCCAGCAGCTTTCCGGGACAGGAAGCTTTCTTT. As protein: CASSFPGQEAFF.

This clone was found once. The J gene is TRBJ1-1, the V gene TRBV6-6; tentatively, D is TRBD1 (6 bases). The ends were cut back, 2 bases at V and 10 bases at J, with 11 bases in the middle. Germline V gene sequence: CDR1 MNHNY, CDR2 SVGAGI (reference sequence). The CDR3 totals 12 residues. CDR3 nucleotide sequence: TGTGCCAGCAGTTACCCGGACAGAGGAGCTTTCTTT. Encoded protein: CASSYPDRGAFF.

The chain recombines TRBV18 with TRBJ1-2; D is perhaps TRBD1 (6 bases). Germline V CDR1 and CDR2: KGHSH, LQKENI. The CDR3 runs to 12 residues. Trimming shortened V by 7 bases and J by 2 bases, and 8 bases separated the two germline ends. The chain's CDR3 is CASLDRNYGYTF. CDR3 bases: TGTGCCAGCTTAGACAGGAACTATGGCTACACCTTC.

The genes are TRBV7-3 and TRBJ1-3; D remains ambiguous. Germline CDR1 and CDR2: SGHTA and FQGTGA. This CDR3 contains 16 residues. Trimming removed 7 bases at V and 0 bases at J, with 16 bases between. The CDR3, as DNA: TGTGCCAGCAATCCCCAGAGGGCAGCCTCTGGAAACACCATATATTTT. This sequence encodes CASNPQRAASGNTIYF.

J is TRBJ1-1 and V is TRBV4-1; 7 bases match TRBD1. This CDR3 spans 16 amino acids. CDR1 and CDR2 from the germline V gene are MGHRA and YSYEKL. The junction had 7 bases not matched to a gene; V was cut back by 0 bases and J by 3 bases. CDR3 in DNA: TGCGCCAGCAGCCAAGATACGACAGGGAGGCACACTGAAGCTTTCTTT. Amino acid sequence: CASSQDTTGRHTEAFF.

This clone was recorded a few times. The chain joins TRBV3-1 (or the pseudogene TRBV3-2) to TRBJ2-7; TRBD2 agrees at 9 bases. V trimming: 1 base; J trimming: 0 bases; junction bases outside the gene matches: 1. Looked up from germline, CDR1 is LGHDT and CDR2 is YNNKEL (reference sequence). The CDR3 is made up of 15 amino acids. The CDR3 coding sequence is TGTGCCAGCAGCCAAGGACTAGCGGACTCCTACGAGCAGTACTTC. Amino acids: CASSQGLADSYEQYF.

This clone appeared once. The rearrangement joins TRBV14 to TRBJ1-2; D perhaps matches TRBD1 (6 bases). Germline V gives CDR1 SGHDN, CDR2 FVKESK. V lost 4 bases to trimming and J lost 0 bases, with 18 bases between them. The CDR3 runs 17 residues. The CDR3 protein is CASSRRQDPLANYGYTF. CDR3 DNA: TGTGCCAGCAGCCGTCGACAGGACCCTTTAGCTAACTATGGCTACACCTTC.

The chain combines TRBV21-1 with TRBJ1-1. TRBV21-1 is flagged as a pseudogene. The CDR3 runs 14 residues. The CDR3 bases are TGTGCCAGCAGCAAAGACGCTGGGGGGACTGAAGCTTTCTTT. Residues: CASSKDAGGTEAFF.

This clone was seen once. CDR3 DNA: TGTGCCAGCAGCCGAGGATGGAGAGCTAACTATGGCTACACCTTC. Protein sequence: CASSRGWRANYGYTF. The chain carries TRBV11-2 and TRBJ1-2, with D hard to call. The V and J ends lost 5 bases and 0 bases respectively, with 13 bases between them. The CDR3 consists of 15 residues. Per germline, CDR1 SGHAT and CDR2 FQNNGV. The full variable domain, in which reference TRBV11-2 and TRBJ1-2 provide the parts outside the CDR3, is EAGVAQSPRYKIIEKRQSVAFWCNPISGHATLYWYQQILGQGPKLLIQFQNNGVVDDSQLPKDRFSAERLKGVDSTLKIQPAKLEDSAVYLCASSRGWRANYGYTFGSGTRLTVV.

The chain combines TRBV9 with TRBJ2-3, with a weak D call TRBD2 (5 bases). Germline V gene sequence: CDR1 SGDLS, CDR2 YYNGEE. Trimming cost V 0 bases and J 5 bases, with 7 bases left between them. The CDR3 sequence is 13 residues long. The CDR3 here is CASSVAGLDTQYF. As DNA, the CDR3 is TGTGCCAGCAGCGTAGCGGGGTTAGATACGCAGTATTTT.

CDR3 DNA sequence: TGTGCCAGCAGCTTAGAACGGGTTATCCAAGAGACCCAGTACTTC. This encodes CASSLERVIQETQYF. The V gene is TRBV7-2, the J gene TRBJ2-5; D call uncertain. This CDR3 contains 15 residues. The V end was cut by 1 base, the J end by 1 base, with 10 bases between. Germline CDR1 and CDR2: SGHTA and FQGNSA.

The chain links TRBV20-1 to TRBJ2-7; possibly TRBD2 for D (5 bases). Germline CDR1 reads DFQATT; CDR2 reads SNEGSKA (reference sequence). This CDR3 spans 13 amino acids. Trimming pared 3 bases from V and 2 bases from J, leaving 11 bases between. The CDR3 region has the DNA TGCAGTGCTAGTGTGAAGACTACCTACGAGCAGTACTTC. It specifies CSASVKTTYEQYF.

This chain connects TRBV5-1 to TRBJ1-1, with D perhaps TRBD1 (5 bases). Germline V gene data show CDR1 as SGHRS and CDR2 as YFSETQ. Trimming shortened V by 5 bases and J by 1 base, and 6 bases separated the two germline ends. The CDR3 loop spans 12 amino acids. CDR3 residues: CASRGGNTEAFF. The CDR3 region has the DNA TGCGCCAGCAGGGGGGGGAACACTGAAGCTTTCTTT.

This chain connects TRBV9 to TRBJ2-2; 12 bases align to TRBD2. The J segment lost 4 bases and the V segment lost 4 bases, leaving 5 bases of the junction unmatched. The germline V gene has CDR1 SGDLS and CDR2 YYNGEE. This CDR3 region has 16 residues. The CDR3 region has the DNA TGTGCCAGCAGCCAGACTAGCGGGGGCGTCACCGGGGAGCTGTTTTTT. Translated, it gives CASSQTSGGVTGELFF.

This clone was counted only a few times. Written as DNA, the CDR3 is TGTGCCAGCAGCTTTGAGTACTCCTACGAGCAGTACTTC. Translated: CASSFEYSYEQYF. This chain uses TRBV7-8 with TRBJ2-7, with D unresolved. V shed 3 bases and J shed 0 bases, with 6 bases lying between them. CDR1 is SGHVS and CDR2 is FQNEAQ in the germline V gene. CDR3 size: 13 residues.

V is TRBV5-5 and J is TRBJ2-7, with TRBD1 identical over 9 bases. CDR1 and CDR2 (germline): SGHKS, YYEKEE (reference sequence). The J segment lost 2 bases and the V segment lost 2 bases, leaving 5 bases of the junction unmatched. The CDR3 loop spans 15 amino acids. Written as DNA, the CDR3 is TGTGCCAGCAGCTTATGGGACAGGGAGGCCTACGAGCAGTACTTC. Translating it yields CASSLWDREAYEQYF.